The T cell receptor beta chain under discussion was sequenced for a study of long-term antiretroviral therapy in people with HIV (dated by TCRdb to the early 2020s). Study-level background: The earliest samples were collected approximately a decade before the 2015 WHO recommendation for immediate ART, a period when ART was typically delayed until CD4 counts fell. Whether ART initiation and durable HIV suppression were associated with changes in peripheral blood TRB repertoire composition and diversity was tested in a retrospective serial study. A total of 150 to 200 cryopreserved PBMC samples were contributed to the cohort by 30 adults with confirmed HIV infection, with samples collected serially over a mean of approximately six years (range 1-12). Among the 30 to 35 participants with HIV, eleven to twelve were female. No cross-contamination during QIAcube processing was seen in test extractions of a monoclonal T-cell line run alongside approximately 36 polyclonal samples.

The immunoSEQ hsTCRB v3.0 assay was used at survey level resolution for TRB variable region sequencing. The target sequencing depth for TRB was roughly 40,000-50,000 T-cell genomes per sample. TRB libraries were pooled and sequenced on an Illumina MiSeq using a v3 150-cycle kit. As for the authors' bioinformatics: Repertoire analysis was run in R within a reproducible Nextflow workflow that covered QC, data transformation and analysis. LymphoSeq2, an R package for exploring AIRR-Seq data, was used to implement custom analyses. Several samples that yielded fewer than 5000 total TRB sequences were excluded, so that fewer than 250 HIV repertoires were analyzed. Among the 180 to 200 retained HIV repertoires, roughly 60 were collected before ART initiation and around 130 were collected after ART initiation. Repertoires were downsampled to 5000 TRB nucleotide sequences, with summary statistics averaged over 100 downsampling iterations. TRB sequences were retained for analysis only if CDR3 regions of at least seven amino acids were present. Diversity was assessed using a clonality score derived from Shannon entropy and using the Gini coefficient. In the repertoire networks, any two of the top 5000 CDR3 amino acid sequences were connected whenever the two sequences differed by an edit distance of one. For TRB CDR3 amino acid sequences, antigen specificity groups and MHC restriction were predicted with GLIPH2. To flag known associations with CMV, EBV, HIV or tissue antigens, CDR3 amino acid sequences were compared against VDJdb and McPAS-TCR. Pre-ART, post-ART and control groups were compared with Wilcoxon signed-rank tests and Holm-Bonferroni correction. The clones in this table, taken by TCRdb from immuneACCESS, are in-frame only. Not every clone is retained; where verified, under half of the shortfall comes from an unresolved V gene, and the cause of the rest is unknown. V and J calls and clone size are copied from that table; D and trimming were computed from the DNA. This sample gives around 23,000 clones in total; approximately 77% of them show up just once. The ten largest clones add up to approximately 5.5% of the sample.

Findings and caveats that apply to the study as a whole: Inferences about post-ART repertoire changes are limited because no data were available on ART adherence, viral resistance or therapy changes. ART initiation was associated with a significant increase in TRB diversity, but diversity stayed significantly below transplant donor controls even after long-term ART. Expanded TRB clones identified before ART initiation dominated the repertoire across all time points, though the dominance fluctuated and decreased in many PLHIV after ART. CDR3 length ranges in HIV repertoires were narrower than in controls, and network structure suggested an antigen-experienced repertoire with only a slight naive shift after ART. Because PBMC availability was limited, only the TCR beta chain was sequenced, with no alpha chain pairing. Because pre-ART samples had limited cell numbers, unsorted PBMC were profiled rather than sorted CD4+ and CD8+ T cells. The samples span the years 2004 to 2017, and the ART regimens used at that time may not be as effective as current regimens.

Turning to this clone: Its antigen is unknown. Base quality data are lacking; no much larger clone is found one base away.

Including the terminal cysteine and phenylalanine, the CDR3 comprises 16 residues. Of all the DNA, just the CDR3 is kept, 48 bases in frame from base 1. The junction shows trimming of 4 bases on V and 5 bases on J, and the gene matches do not reach 12 bases of it. CDR1 SGHVS and CDR2 FNYEAQ were looked up in the germline V gene. Participants were included only if at least one PBMC sample before ART initiation and at least two post-ART samples were available. Every participant with HIV received treatment in the United States of America. Before DNA extraction, cryopreserved samples containing roughly 0.9-11 million PBMC were thawed and washed. At the time of the earliest PBMC sample for each participant with HIV, ages ranged from about 20 to 55 years. PBMC samples were contributed by each participant from 1-4 timepoints before ART initiation and 2-8 timepoints after ART initiation, with a median of 7 samples. For every participant, serial HIV viral load, CD4+ T-cell count, ART history and demographic data were obtained. Genomic DNA was extracted from unsorted PBMC with a Qiagen kit on a QIAcube, processed in batches of 12 samples.

The chain couples TRBV7-6 to TRBJ2-5; TRBD2 aligns with 8 central bases. The TCR originated in a man aged 25-45 years with HIV. Sequences were derived from unsorted PBMCs, sampled 4.4 years after starting antiretroviral therapy. The sequenced DNA: TGTGCCAGCAGCTCCAACTTAGCGGGGCTGGGGGAGACCCAGTACTTC. Its product reads: CASSSNLAGLGETQYF.